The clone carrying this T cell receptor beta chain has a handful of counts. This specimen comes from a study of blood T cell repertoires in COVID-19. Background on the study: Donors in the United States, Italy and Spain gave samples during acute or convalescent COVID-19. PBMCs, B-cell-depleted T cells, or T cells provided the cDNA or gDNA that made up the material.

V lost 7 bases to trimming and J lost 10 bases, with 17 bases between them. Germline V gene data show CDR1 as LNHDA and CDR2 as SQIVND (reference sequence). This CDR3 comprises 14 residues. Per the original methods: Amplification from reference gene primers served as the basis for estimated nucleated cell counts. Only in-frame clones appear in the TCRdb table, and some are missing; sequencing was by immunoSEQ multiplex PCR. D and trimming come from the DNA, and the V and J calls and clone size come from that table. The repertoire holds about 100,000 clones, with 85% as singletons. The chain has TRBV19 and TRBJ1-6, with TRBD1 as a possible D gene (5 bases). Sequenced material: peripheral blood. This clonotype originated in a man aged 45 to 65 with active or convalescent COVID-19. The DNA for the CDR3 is TGTGCCAGTACCGAGGGCGGGGCTAACTCACCCCTCCACTTT. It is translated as CASTEGGANSPLHF.